One and the same sample provided the 27 T cell receptor beta chains below, sequenced in a study of blood T cells in healthy people across ages. Using a J-beta primer mix together with a sample-barcoded 5' primer, a second PCR was run for about 6 to 12 cycles. TCRdb recomputed calls from the 5' RACE reads with MiXCR, one row per CDR3 protein. The table lists approximately 850,000 distinct CDR3 sequences, around 45% of them singletons. The sample consisted of blood. The receptors stem from a man aged 55 to 69 in good health.

V usage is TRBV20-1 and J usage is TRBJ2-5, with 10 bases aligning to TRBD2. The ends lost 6 bases at V and 11 bases at J; junction bases unmatched: 15. Germline V gives CDR1 DFQATT, CDR2 SNEGSKA (reference sequence). This CDR3 is 14 amino acids long. CDR3: CSAPPAGGLNEQYF. CDR3 coding DNA: TGCAGTGCCCCTCCAGCGGGGGGGCTCAATGAGCAGTACTTC.

The gene calls are TRBV20-1 and TRBJ2-3; D perhaps matches TRBD2 (6 bases). Germline V lookup: CDR1 DFQATT, CDR2 SNEGSKA (reference sequence). CDR3 length: 15 residues. V lost 6 bases to trimming and J lost 3 bases, with 19 bases between them. Here the CDR3 reads CSAAGTHTRTDTQYF. The CDR3 region has the DNA TGCAGTGCGGCCGGGACTCACACCAGGACAGATACGCAGTATTTT.

The J gene is TRBJ1-6, the V gene TRBV5-1, with TRBD1 matching 10 bases. CDR1 is SGHRS, CDR2 YFSETQ, per germline. V lost 3 bases and J lost 7; bases outside the gene matches: 7. The CDR3 has 16 amino acids. The CDR3 region is CASSYGGGQGNSPLHF. The CDR3, as DNA: TGCGCCAGCAGCTATGGAGGGGGACAGGGGAATTCACCCCTCCACTTT.

V gene TRBV15 combines with J gene TRBJ2-7, with D possibly being TRBD1 or TRBD2 (6 bases each). Trimming cost V 4 bases and J 2 bases, with 18 bases left between them. CDR3 length: 16 residues. CDR1 is LNHNV and CDR2 is YYDKDF in the germline V gene (reference sequence). The CDR3 DNA reads TGTGCCACCAGCAAAGCCTCGGGGGCCTTTCCCTACGAGCAGTACTTC. The encoded protein is CATSKASGAFPYEQYF.

The V and J genes are TRBV9 and TRBJ2-2, with a possible D match to TRBD2 (6 bases). CDR1 is SGDLS and CDR2 is YYNGEE in the germline V gene. V shed 3 bases and J shed 7 bases, with 13 bases lying between them. There are 14 residues in the CDR3. CDR3 amino acids: CASSARLVNGELFF. The CDR3 DNA follows: TGTGCCAGCAGCGCTCGACTAGTTAACGGGGAGCTGTTTTTT. The full variable domain, with the rest looked up from reference TRBV9 and TRBJ2-2, is DSGVTQTPKHLITATGQRVTLRCSPRSGDLSVYWYQQSLDQGLQFLIQYYNGEERAKGNILERFSAQQFPDLHSELNLSSLELGDSALYFCASSARLVNGELFFGEGSRLTVL.

The chain carries TRBV3-1 and TRBJ1-2; D is unclear. Germline lookup yields CDR1 LGHDT and CDR2 YNNKEL (reference sequence). This CDR3 is 15 amino acids long. Trimming stripped 1 base from V and 8 bases from J, with 17 bases between. CDR3 region: CASSQGFPGLVGYTF. CDR3 DNA sequence: TGTGCCAGCAGCCAAGGATTCCCGGGATTGGTCGGCTACACCTTC.

This clonotype was observed once. The chain has TRBV5-4 and TRBJ1-1; TRBD1 might be the D (5 bases). CDR1 and CDR2 from the germline V gene are SGHNT and YYREEE (reference sequence). V lost 4 bases and J 1 base, leaving 17 bases between the germline ends. The CDR3 is 16 amino acids. Written as DNA, the CDR3 is TGTGCCAGCAGCACCCAGGGCCGGAGGGAGAACACTGAAGCTTTCTTT. Its protein product is CASSTQGRRENTEAFF. Filled out from reference TRBV5-4 and TRBJ1-1, the complete variable domain reads ETGVTQSPTHLIKTRGQQVTLRCSSQSGHNTVSWYQQALGQGPQFIFQYYREEENGRGNFPPRFSGLQFPNYSSELNVNALELDDSALYLCASSTQGRRENTEAFFGQGTRLTVV.

This chain links TRBV12-5 with TRBJ2-7; tentatively, D is TRBD1 or TRBD2 (6 bases each). The end of the DNA is better explained by TRBJ2-5, so the J call may be wrong. Per the germline V gene, CDR1 is LGHNT and CDR2 is FRNRAP. The CDR3 contains 16 residues. The CDR3: CASGSGTEGHPETQYF. The DNA of the CDR3 is TGTGCTAGTGGTTCGGGGACTGAGGGACACCCGGAGACCCAGTACTTC.

This clonotype appeared many times. The J gene is TRBJ1-2, the V gene TRBV29-1; 9 bases are shared with TRBD1. This CDR3 comprises 13 residues. Germline CDR1 SQVTM, CDR2 ANQGSEA. The V and J ends lost 7 bases and 8 bases, in that order; junction bases with no gene match: 11. This CDR3 is CSARTGVLGGYTF. The CDR3 DNA is TGCAGCGCCCGGACAGGGGTCCTAGGAGGCTACACCTTC.

This clonotype occurred a few times. The genes are TRBV10-3 and TRBJ2-3; a possible D gene is TRBD1 (5 bases). Trimming pared 4 bases from V and 2 bases from J, leaving 10 bases between. This CDR3 contains 14 residues. From germline, CDR1 is ENHRY and CDR2 SYGVKD. The DNA of the CDR3 is TGTGCCATCAGTGTGACAGCTAACACAGATACGCAGTATTTT. It yields the protein CAISVTANTDTQYF.

The chain couples TRBV7-2 to TRBJ2-4; D unresolved. CDR3 length: 12 amino acids. Trimming pared 5 bases from V and 5 bases from J, leaving 7 bases between. Per germline, CDR1 SGHTA and CDR2 FQGNSA. The CDR3 nucleotides are TGTGCCAGCAGCAGGGTGGAAAACATTCAGTACTTC. Protein product: CASSRVENIQYF.

The V call is TRBV14, the J call TRBJ1-6; a weak D match, TRBD1 (6 bases). The germline V gene has CDR1 SGHDN and CDR2 FVKESK. Deletions cut 0 bases from V and 9 bases from J, with 15 bases between. CDR3 size: 16 residues. The CDR3 here is CASSQEWPGVGSPLHF. CDR3 sequence (DNA): TGTGCCAGCAGCCAAGAATGGCCAGGGGTGGGTTCACCCCTCCACTTT.

The CDR3 DNA reads TGTGCCAGCTTGCGGGACAGGGAAACAGATACGCAGTATTTT. It is translated as CASLRDRETDTQYF. The rearrangement joins TRBV6-6 to TRBJ2-3; 9 nucleotides agree with TRBD1. The CDR3 loop spans 14 amino acids. The germline V gene encodes CDR1 MNHNY and CDR2 SVGAGI (reference sequence). The trim removed 8 bases at V and 3 bases at J, leaving 6 bases unmatched.

This clonotype occurred a few times. CDR3 in DNA: TGCGCCAGCAGCTTGGCACCGACAAGGACCTACGAGCAGTACTTC. Amino acids: CASSLAPTRTYEQYF. The chain couples TRBV5-1 to TRBJ2-7, with D uncertain. The CDR3 runs to 15 residues. Trimming removed 0 bases from V and 2 bases from J, with 12 bases in between. Germline V gene lookup returns CDR1 SGHRS and CDR2 YFSETQ.

The V call is TRBV6-2 or TRBV6-3, the J call TRBJ1-5; the D gene is possibly TRBD1 (6 bases). The germline CDR1 and CDR2 sequences are MNHEY and SVGEGT. Trimming cost V 7 bases and J 4 bases, with 14 bases left between them. The CDR3 loop spans 14 amino acids. The CDR3 here is CASTLQGRNQPQHF. CDR3 nucleotides: TGTGCCAGCACCCTGCAGGGGCGTAATCAGCCCCAGCATTTT.

The table lists this clonotype with a few counts. This sequence joins TRBV7-9 and TRBJ2-7; 7 bases agree with TRBD1. Germline assignment: CDR1 SEHNR and CDR2 FQNEAQ (reference sequence). This CDR3 region has 15 residues. V trimming: 2 bases; J trimming: 2 bases; junction bases outside the gene matches: 6. The chain's CDR3 is CASSLIVGGAYEQYF. The CDR3 nucleotides read TGTGCCAGCAGCTTAATAGTAGGGGGCGCCTACGAGCAGTACTTC.

The J gene is TRBJ2-3, the V gene TRBV12-3 or TRBV12-4, with a weak D call TRBD2 (6 bases). The CDR3 is 15 residues long. The V and J ends lost 4 bases and 1 base respectively, with 12 bases between them. CDR3 sequence: CASSSTRERTDTQYF. CDR3 coding DNA: TGTGCCAGCAGTTCCACCCGGGAGCGCACAGATACGCAGTATTTT.

The chain uses TRBV29-1 and TRBJ1-2; 9 nucleotides agree with TRBD1. In germline, CDR1 is SQVTM, CDR2 ANQGSEA. Trimming at V came to 7 bases and at J to 4 bases, leaving 7 bases not matched to a gene. The CDR3 extends over 13 amino acids. This CDR3 reads CSGGTGPAYGYTF. CDR3 nucleotides: TGCAGCGGCGGGACAGGGCCCGCCTATGGCTACACCTTC. Supplemented by reference TRBV29-1 and TRBJ1-2, the full variable domain reads SAVISQKPSRDICQRGTSLTIQCQVDSQVTMMFWYRQQPGQSLTLIATANQGSEATYESGFVIDKFPISRPNLTFSTLTVSNMSPEDSSIYLCSGGTGPAYGYTFGSGTRLTVV.

CDR3 residues: CASSELDIQYF. DNA of the CDR3: TGTGCCAGCTCCGAATTGGACATTCAGTACTTC. The rearrangement uses TRBV6-1 and TRBJ2-4; D call uncertain. The V end lost 8 bases, the J end lost 8 bases, and 10 bases lay between the germline ends. CDR1 and CDR2 from the germline V gene are MNHNS and SASEGT. The CDR3 has 11 amino acids.

This clonotype was detected ten times or more. CDR3 in amino acids: CSVRGQRTNYGYTF. The CDR3, as DNA: TGCAGCGTCCGGGGACAGCGGACTAACTATGGCTACACCTTC. The chain uses TRBV29-1 and TRBJ1-2; 7 nucleotides line up with TRBD1. Germline V gene data show CDR1 as SQVTM and CDR2 as ANQGSEA. V dropped 6 bases and J dropped 0; count of bases not matched to a gene: 7. The CDR3 has 14 amino acids. The full variable domain, in which reference TRBV29-1 and TRBJ1-2 provide the parts outside the CDR3, is SAVISQKPSRDICQRGTSLTIQCQVDSQVTMMFWYRQQPGQSLTLIATANQGSEATYESGFVIDKFPISRPNLTFSTLTVSNMSPEDSSIYLCSVRGQRTNYGYTFGSGTRLTVV.

This clonotype was picked up a small number of times. The chain recombines TRBV20-1 with TRBJ2-3; no firm D call. Germline CDR1 and CDR2: DFQATT and SNEGSKA (reference sequence). V lost 6 bases and J 7 bases, leaving 20 bases between the germline ends. There are 14 residues in the CDR3. CDR3: CSALPESPTNTQYF. Here the CDR3 DNA reads TGCAGTGCCCTCCCAGAAAGTCCCACTAATACGCAGTATTTT.

This clonotype turned up a few times. The chain combines TRBV15 with TRBJ2-7; D is uncertain. V shed 2 bases and J shed 4 bases, with 9 bases lying between them. CDR1 is LNHNV and CDR2 is YYDKDF in the germline V gene (reference sequence). CDR3 length equals 13 residues. CDR3 residues: CATSRRYSYEQYF. CDR3 in DNA: TGTGCCACCAGCAGAAGATACAGTTACGAGCAGTACTTC. Complete variable domain (other parts from reference TRBV15 and TRBJ2-7): DAMVIQNPRYQVTQFGKPVTLSCSQTLNHNVMYWYQQKSSQAPKLLFHYYDKDFNNEADTPDNFQSRRPNTSFCFLDIRSPGLGDTAMYLCATSRRYSYEQYFGPGTRLTVT.

The V and J genes are TRBV7-2 and TRBJ2-5; 9 nucleotides line up with TRBD2. The germline gives CDR1 SGHTA, CDR2 FQGNSA. There are 16 residues in the CDR3. V was clipped by 1 base and J by 4 bases; unmatched bases: 7. CDR3 in DNA: TGTGCCAGCAGCTTAGTCGCTAGCGGGGTACGAGAGACCCAGTACTTC. This codes for CASSLVASGVRETQYF.

The gene calls are TRBV20-1 and TRBJ1-1, with no clear D. This CDR3 is built from 12 residues. Deletions cut 3 bases from V and 0 bases from J, with 5 bases between. Germline V gives CDR1 DFQATT, CDR2 SNEGSKA (reference sequence). DNA of the CDR3: TGCAGTGCTAGTCCGGTGAACACTGAAGCTTTCTTT. Translation: CSASPVNTEAFF.

This rearrangement joins TRBV12-3 or TRBV12-4 to TRBJ2-7; 10 nucleotides align to TRBD1. The V gene end was trimmed by 6 bases and the J gene end by 3 bases; junction bases not matched to a gene: 8. This CDR3 comprises 15 residues. CDR3 in DNA: TGTGCCAGCAGCTTCCGCCGGGACAGGGGCTACGAGCAGTACTTC. Residues: CASSFRRDRGYEQYF.

Only a few counts were recorded for this clonotype. The genes are TRBV7-2 and TRBJ1-6; weak D call: TRBD1 (6 bases). Between the trimmed V and J ends, which lost 7 bases and 14 bases, there was a span of 24 bases. CDR1 is SGHTA and CDR2 is FQGNSA in the germline V gene. The CDR3 totals 15 residues. CDR3: CASNLAGGARGTLHF. CDR3 DNA: TGTGCCAGCAACCTAGCGGGGGGGGCTCGTGGGACCCTCCACTTT.

This clonotype was counted between two and nine times. The chain uses TRBV11-2 and TRBJ2-7; D gene uncertain. The closer fit of TRBJ2-5 to the DNA end suggests the J call may be wrong. There are 13 residues in the CDR3. Looked up from germline, CDR1 is SGHAT and CDR2 is FQNNGV. The CDR3 is CASSLGRSETQYF. Here the CDR3 DNA reads TGTGCCAGCAGCTTAGGGCGCAGTGAGACCCAGTACTTC.